The TCR beta chain described here comes from a study of graft-versus-host responses after intestinal transplantation. The wider study: Each of the recipients got a multivisceral, liver-intestinal, or isolated intestinal transplant. Each recipient received anti-thymocyte globulin induction, then tacrolimus and steroids for 3 to 4 years.

Study-level results: The study associated peak circulating GvH clone levels with early post-transplant HvG declines. Researchers found GvH clones in recipient marrow, and some showed up first in ileum or blood.

In the case of this clone: The target antigen is unknown.

CDR3 length: 19 amino acids. Trimming removed 3 bases from V and 0 bases from J; junction bases left unmatched: 7. The germline gives CDR1 SNHLY, CDR2 FYNNEI. TCRdb keeps only in-frame clones here, not all; method: immunoSEQ multiplex PCR. The sample has some 110,000 clones; more than 80% are singletons. The TCR originated in a human donor who was the organ donor for an intestinal transplant. The sequenced sample was unstimulated CD4+ T cells sorted from spleen or lymph node cells, obtained before transplant. V usage is TRBV2 and J usage is TRBJ2-4; the match to TRBD2 covers 14 bases. Written as DNA, the CDR3 is TGTGCCAGCAGTGAGAGGTGGGGGACTAGCGGGGGAGCCAAAAACATTCAGTACTTC. This codes for CASSERWGTSGGAKNIQYF.